This T cell receptor (beta chain) came from a study of CD8+CD57+ T cells in acquired aplastic anemia. Study at large: CD4+ and CD8+ cells, once sorted, gave DNA averaging around 3.2 ug.

V was cut by 0 bases and J by 4 bases, with 6 bases left in between. Per germline, CDR1 DFQATT and CDR2 SNEGSKA (reference sequence). The CDR3 covers 13 residues. Genomic DNA templated the TCR beta VDJ and CDR3 profiling. TCRdb ran MiXCR on the reads and lists one entry per CDR3 protein. The table includes hundreds of thousands of distinct CDR3 sequences, approximately 58% detected once. Regarding the study as a whole: Patients and controls turned out to have roughly 29 CD8+ CDR3 sequences in common. Statistical testing detected no significant gap in CD8+ Simpson's diversity between patients and controls.

All patients picked for sequencing had shown, by flow cytometry, an expansion of CD8+CD57+ cells. No therapy had been given to the patients at the time of blood sampling. About this clonotype: The antigen is undetermined.

The gene calls are TRBV20-1 and TRBJ2-2; no definite D call. The TCR originated in a human donor with aplastic anemia. Sequencing used sorted CD4+, CD8+, or CD8+CD57+ T cells (not recorded which) from PBMCs. The CDR3 bases are TGCAGTGCTAGAGACTGGACCACCGGGGAGCTGTTTTTT. This sequence encodes CSARDWTTGELFF.